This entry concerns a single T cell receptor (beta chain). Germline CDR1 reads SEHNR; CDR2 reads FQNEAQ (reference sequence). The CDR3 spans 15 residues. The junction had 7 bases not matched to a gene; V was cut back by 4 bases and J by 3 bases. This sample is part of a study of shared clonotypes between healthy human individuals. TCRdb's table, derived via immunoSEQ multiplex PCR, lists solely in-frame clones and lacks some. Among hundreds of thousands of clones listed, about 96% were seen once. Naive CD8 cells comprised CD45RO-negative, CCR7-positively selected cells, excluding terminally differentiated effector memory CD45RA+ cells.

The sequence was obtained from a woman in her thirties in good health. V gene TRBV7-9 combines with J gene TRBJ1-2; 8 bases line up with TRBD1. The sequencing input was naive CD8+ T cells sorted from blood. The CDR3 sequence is CASSSSDREYYGYTF. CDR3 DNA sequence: TGTGCCAGCAGCTCTTCGGACAGGGAATACTATGGCTACACCTTC.